This TCR beta chain was observed in a study of T cells in Graves' hyperthyroidism and ophthalmopathy. V dropped 5 bases and J dropped 2 bases, with 14 bases sitting between them. This CDR3 has 15 residues. CDR1 is SEHNR, CDR2 FQNEAQ, per germline (reference sequence). A word on this clonotype: Antigen specificity is unknown. A much larger clone sits a single nucleotide away, making a read error possible.

Points from the study as a whole: Model predictions of ophthalmopathy came a median approximately 6.2 months before onset.

The CDR3 regions of TCR beta were amplified from RNA transcripts. The TCR CDR3 was amplified in a first-round RT-PCR using the HTBI primer set. TCRdb re-derived calls from the multiplex PCR reads in MiXCR, one entry per CDR3 protein. The profile covers approximately 400,000 distinct CDR3 sequences, with around 18% appearing a single time and over 35% taken by the ten largest. Sequencing input: blood. This sequence joins TRBV7-9 and TRBJ2-3, with D possibly TRBD2 on 5 matching bases. The source is a man aged 18 to 29 with Graves' ophthalmopathy. The CDR3 region has the DNA TGTGCCAGCAGCCAGCCCTCGGGAAACACAGATACGCAGTATTTT. This encodes CASSQPSGNTDTQYF.